The 6 T cell receptor beta chains below come from one sample, sequenced in a study of T-cell reconstitution after alpha-beta-depleted transplantation in children. Using unique molecular identifiers, the investigators prepared the TCRbeta library. TCRdb re-derived calls from the PCR reads in MiXCR, one entry per CDR3 protein. The data hold some 140,000 distinct CDR3 sequences, with around 9.8% observed a single time. This sample comprised PBMCs, mostly from graft donor cells, obtained 180 days after TCRalphabeta/CD19-depleted stem cell transplant. Receptors originate from a girl in the first two years of life who had a stem cell transplant for combined immunodeficiency, so the T cells may come from the graft donor.

The chain links TRBV18 to TRBJ2-6; D gene ambiguous. This CDR3 has 18 residues. Germline assignment: CDR1 KGHSH and CDR2 LQKENI. The V and J ends lost 5 bases and 0 bases respectively, with 17 bases between them. The CDR3 spells CASSSWRESHSGANVLTF. The CDR3 nucleotides are TGTGCCAGCTCAAGTTGGAGAGAGAGTCACTCTGGGGCCAACGTCCTGACTTTC.

The chain is built from TRBV12-3 or TRBV12-4 and TRBJ1-5; D may be TRBD1 (6 bases). The CDR3 is 13 residues long. The ends were cut back, 3 bases at V and 5 bases at J, with 8 bases in the middle. CDR3: CASSFDRHQPQHF. The CDR3 DNA follows: TGTGCCAGCAGTTTCGACAGGCATCAGCCCCAGCATTTT.

The rearrangement joins TRBV7-9 to TRBJ1-5; weak D call: TRBD1 (5 bases). Trimming cost V 0 bases and J 7 bases, with 13 bases left between them. Germline V gene data show CDR1 as SEHNR and CDR2 as FQNEAQ (reference sequence). The CDR3 runs 15 residues. CDR3 DNA sequence: TGTGCCAGCAGCTTAGCGGGGGGACCTGGGCAGCCCCAGCATTTT. Encoded protein: CASSLAGGPGQPQHF.

The sample holds many counts of this clonotype. CDR3 residues: CSAEGYTF. The CDR3 region has the DNA TGCAGTGCAGAAGGCTACACCTTC. The chain carries TRBV20-1 and TRBJ1-2; D remains unclear. In germline, CDR1 is DFQATT, CDR2 SNEGSKA (reference sequence). Trimming left V 6 bases short and J 8 bases short, with 4 bases between. The CDR3 has 8 residues.

The chain uses TRBV29-1 and TRBJ2-7; D unresolved. The V gene's germline CDR1 is SQVTM and CDR2 ANQGSEA. The CDR3 covers 12 residues. V was pared by 0 bases and J by 1 base, with 4 bases between. The CDR3: CSVEDRSYEQYF. CDR3 bases: TGCAGCGTTGAAGACAGGTCCTACGAGCAGTACTTC.

In this sample, this clonotype turned up many times. The genes are TRBV20-1 and TRBJ2-7; no firm D call. CDR3 size: 11 residues. Trimming pared 7 bases from V and 2 bases from J, leaving 9 bases between. CDR1 and CDR2 (germline): DFQATT, SNEGSKA (reference sequence). The CDR3 spells CSVRGAYEQYF. CDR3 nucleotides: TGCAGTGTCCGTGGGGCCTACGAGCAGTACTTC.